This note documents a single T cell receptor beta chain sequence. As yet, its antigen is unknown. These data are taken from a study of T-cell reconstitution after alpha-beta-depleted transplantation in children. General observations from the study: At one year after transplant, newly produced T cells mostly accounted for T-cell counts and diversity.

Preparation of the TCRbeta library was carried out with unique molecular identifiers. TCRdb processed the PCR reads anew with MiXCR; each CDR3 protein has one entry. Of around 580,000 distinct CDR3 sequences in the sample, approximately 30% were seen once. The CDR3 loop spans 13 amino acids. V was clipped by 1 base and J by 8 bases, with 11 bases between them. Germline V gene lookup returns CDR1 SNHLY and CDR2 FYNNEI. The sequence derives from a boy under two years old with Wiskott-Aldrich syndrome, due to receive a stem cell transplant. The chain links TRBV2 to TRBJ1-2; D is unresolved. Sequences were derived from PBMCs, sampled before TCRalphabeta/CD19-depleted stem cell transplant. The CDR3 loop is CASSEGIARGYTF. CDR3 nucleotide sequence: TGTGCCAGCAGTGAAGGGATAGCGCGGGGCTACACCTTC.